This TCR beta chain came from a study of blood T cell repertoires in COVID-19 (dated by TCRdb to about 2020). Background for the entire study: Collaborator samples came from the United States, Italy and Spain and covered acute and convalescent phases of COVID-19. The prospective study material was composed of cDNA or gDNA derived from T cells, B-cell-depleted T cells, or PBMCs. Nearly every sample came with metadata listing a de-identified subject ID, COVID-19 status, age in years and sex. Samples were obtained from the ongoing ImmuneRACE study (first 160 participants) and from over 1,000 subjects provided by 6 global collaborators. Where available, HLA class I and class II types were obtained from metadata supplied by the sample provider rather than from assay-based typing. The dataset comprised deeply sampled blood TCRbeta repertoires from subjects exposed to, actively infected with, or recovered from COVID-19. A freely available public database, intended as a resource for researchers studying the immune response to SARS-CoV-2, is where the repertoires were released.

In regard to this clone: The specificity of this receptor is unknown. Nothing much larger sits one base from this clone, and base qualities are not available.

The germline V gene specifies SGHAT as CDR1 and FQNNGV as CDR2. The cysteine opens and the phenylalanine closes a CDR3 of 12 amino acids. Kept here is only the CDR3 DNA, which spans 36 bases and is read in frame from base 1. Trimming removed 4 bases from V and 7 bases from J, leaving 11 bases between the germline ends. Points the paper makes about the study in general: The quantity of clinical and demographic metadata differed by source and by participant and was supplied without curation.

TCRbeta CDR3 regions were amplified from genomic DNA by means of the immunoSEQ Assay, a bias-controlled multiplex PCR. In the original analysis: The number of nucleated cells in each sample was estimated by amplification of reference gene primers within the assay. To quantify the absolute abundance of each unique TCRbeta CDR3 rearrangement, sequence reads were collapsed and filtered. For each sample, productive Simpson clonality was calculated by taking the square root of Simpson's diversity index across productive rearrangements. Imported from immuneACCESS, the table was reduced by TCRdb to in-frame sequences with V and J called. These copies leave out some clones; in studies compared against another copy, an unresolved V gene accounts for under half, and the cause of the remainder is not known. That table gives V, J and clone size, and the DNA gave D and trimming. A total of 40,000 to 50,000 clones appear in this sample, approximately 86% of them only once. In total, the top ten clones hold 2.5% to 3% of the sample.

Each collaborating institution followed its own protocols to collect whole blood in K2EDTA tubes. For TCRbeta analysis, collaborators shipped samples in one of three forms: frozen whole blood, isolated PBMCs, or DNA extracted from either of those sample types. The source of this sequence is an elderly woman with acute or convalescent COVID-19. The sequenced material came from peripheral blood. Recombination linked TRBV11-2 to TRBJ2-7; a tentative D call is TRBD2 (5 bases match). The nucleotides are TGTGCCAGCAGCTCGCCCTCGGGGGAGCAGTACTTC. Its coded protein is CASSSPSGEQYF.